The 12 T cell receptor beta chains in this list originate from one sample, sequenced in a study of beta chain features in type 1 diabetes. For these receptors, no antigen is known. Notes on the study in general: For Type 1 diabetes patients, all four CD4+ subsets carried TCRB CDR3s that were moderately but significantly shorter.

Expressed TCRB transcripts were sequenced, since all the RNA that had been isolated was reverse transcribed. Sequencing used immunoSEQ multiplex PCR; TCRdb keeps in-frame clones, though not all of them. Here the sample spans 240,000 or so clones, 14% being singletons. The sample was naive CD4+ T cells from blood. Receptors originate from a man in his thirties or forties with type 1 diabetes.

The chain has TRBV11-3 and TRBJ2-1; a weak D match, TRBD2 (7 bases). V was clipped by 4 bases and J by 6 bases, with 13 bases between them. The CDR3 is 14 residues long. CDR1 is SGHNT, CDR2 YENEEA, per germline. The CDR3 reads CASSSPGGLNEQFF. In DNA, the CDR3 is TGTGCCAGCAGCTCCCCGGGGGGCCTCAATGAGCAGTTCTTC.

This clone was detected only a few times. The gene calls are TRBV27 and TRBJ1-1; 7 nucleotides line up with TRBD1. Germline trimming cut 5 bases from V and 5 bases from J; bases unmatched to any gene: 8. This CDR3 contains 14 residues. Germline V gene sequence: CDR1 MNHEY, CDR2 SMNVEV (reference sequence). The CDR3 loop is CASSPWDSRTEAFF. The DNA for the CDR3 is TGTGCCAGCAGTCCATGGGACAGCCGTACTGAAGCTTTCTTT.

The chain joins TRBV12-5 to TRBJ2-3; D is uncertain. This CDR3 region has 15 residues. The ends were cut back, 4 bases at V and 4 bases at J, with 15 bases in the middle. Germline values: CDR1 LGHNT, CDR2 FRNRAP. As DNA, the CDR3 is TGTGCTAGTGGTTCGAACACAGCCTCCCCAGATACGCAGTATTTT. Amino acid sequence: CASGSNTASPDTQYF.

The CDR3 region is CSVQGGVQRGSDTQYF. CDR3 nucleotide sequence: TGCAGCGTTCAAGGGGGGGTACAGCGGGGCTCGGATACGCAGTATTTT. The chain has TRBV29-1 and TRBJ2-3; tentative D call: TRBD2 (7 bases). CDR1 is SQVTM, CDR2 ANQGSEA, per germline. The CDR3 spans 16 residues. The ends were cut back, 5 bases at V and 6 bases at J, with 24 bases in the middle.

The chain carries TRBV5-1 and TRBJ2-1; TRBD2 is a possible D gene (5 bases). Germline V gives CDR1 SGHRS, CDR2 YFSETQ. The CDR3 sequence is 11 residues long. The V end was cut by 0 bases, the J end by 15 bases, with 10 bases between. Written as DNA, the CDR3 is TGCGCCAGCAGCTTGGAGGGCGGGCTGTTCTTC. Its protein product is CASSLEGGLFF.

This clone occurred a few times. The rearrangement uses TRBV19 and TRBJ2-7, with 8 bases identical to TRBD1. V lost 3 bases and J lost 2; bases outside the gene matches: 3. CDR1 is LNHDA and CDR2 is SQIVND in the germline V gene (reference sequence). The CDR3 sequence is 14 residues long. The CDR3 loop is CASSIRDRTYEQYF. CDR3 coding DNA: TGTGCCAGTAGTATTAGGGACAGGACCTACGAGCAGTACTTC.

This chain links TRBV29-1 with TRBJ2-5; 7 bases align to TRBD2. The CDR3 has 13 residues. The V gene's germline CDR1 is SQVTM and CDR2 ANQGSEA. This chain's CDR3 is CGFSGLLQETQYF. Written as DNA, the CDR3 is TGCGGATTCTCGGGACTACTCCAAGAGACCCAGTACTTC.

The chain joins TRBV18 to TRBJ1-1; 9 nucleotides align to TRBD1. J was trimmed by 6 bases and V by 4 bases; bases with no gene match: 3. Germline V gene sequence: CDR1 KGHSH, CDR2 LQKENI. The CDR3 runs 13 residues. In nucleotides, the CDR3 is TGTGCCAGCTCACGGGACAGGGAGGCTGAAGCTTTCTTT. It translates to CASSRDREAEAFF.

The V gene is TRBV6-5, the J gene TRBJ2-3; the match to TRBD1 covers 11 bases. With 6 bases clipped from V and 4 bases from J, the junction kept 6 bases outside the gene matches. The CDR3 is 15 residues long. CDR1 is MNHEY and CDR2 is SVGAGI in the germline V gene. CDR3 region: CASRDGQGAPDTQYF. CDR3 sequence (DNA): TGTGCCAGCAGAGACGGACAGGGGGCCCCAGATACGCAGTATTTT.

Of note for this clone: One end of the junction varies from germline; a read error may be responsible. The chain couples TRBV19 to TRBJ2-7; 8 bases map to TRBD1. The CDR3 is 15 residues long. From germline, CDR1 is LNHDA and CDR2 SQIVND (reference sequence). CDR3 sequence: CASSIFPGGSNEQYF. CDR3 nucleotide sequence: TGTGCCAGTAGTATATTCCCAGGGGGCTCCAACGAGCAGTACTTC.

This clone was detected only a few times. A read error may produce the germline difference seen at one junction end. The chain links TRBV7-7 to TRBJ2-7, with a possible D match to TRBD1 (6 bases). CDR3 length: 16 residues. Germline V CDR1 and CDR2: SSHAT, FNYEAQ (reference sequence). Written as DNA, the CDR3 is TGTGCTAGCAGCTTAGGACCGGGACAAGGTCAGGACGAGCAGTACTTC. Protein product: CASSLGPGQGQDEQYF.

This clone has only a few counts. This sequence joins TRBV2 and TRBJ1-1; TRBD1 agrees at 7 bases. The CDR3 extends over 14 amino acids. CDR1 is SNHLY and CDR2 is FYNNEI in the germline V gene. V trimming: 5 bases; J trimming: 2 bases; junction bases outside the gene matches: 5. The CDR3 nucleotides read TGTGCCAGCAGTATCCGGGACAGAAACACTGAAGCTTTCTTT. It codes for CASSIRDRNTEAFF.